The TCR beta chain under discussion was sequenced for a study of T-cell memory formation after mild COVID-19. V shed 1 base and J shed 7 bases, with 14 bases lying between them. This CDR3 is built from 15 residues. Germline lookup yields CDR1 SGHTA and CDR2 FQGNSA. In TCRdb, the 5' RACE reads were re-called with MiXCR into one record per CDR3 protein. The sample has a few hundred thousand distinct CDR3 sequences; roughly 15% are singletons. Only a few counts were recorded for this clonotype. Source material: PBMCs or a T cell subset sorted from them (not recorded which). The clonotype originates from a man between 18 and 35 years old who had mild COVID-19 (a few samples of this study predate the infection). Cell type and time point are not known. The chain links TRBV7-2 to TRBJ1-5, with a weak D call TRBD1 (5 bases). CDR3 protein: CASSLEGTNRQPQHF. CDR3 in DNA: TGTGCCAGCAGCTTAGAAGGGACGAACCGGCAGCCCCAGCATTTT.